The 9 T cell receptor beta chains below come from one sample, sequenced in a study of blood T cell repertoires in COVID-19. TCRdb's table, derived via immunoSEQ multiplex PCR, lists solely in-frame clones and lacks some. Of about 180,000 clones listed, roughly 88% are singletons. Material for sequencing was PBMCs or T cells enriched from blood (not recorded which). These receptors were taken from a woman aged 18-35 years who had recovered from COVID-19.

This clone was counted once. The V call is TRBV9, the J call TRBJ2-3, with 13 positions matching TRBD2. This CDR3 is 18 amino acids long. Germline lookup yields CDR1 SGDLS and CDR2 YYNGEE. V was pared by 0 bases and J by 4 bases, with 8 bases of the junction left unmatched. CDR3 DNA sequence: TGTGCCAGCAGCGTAGCTACGACTAGCGGGAGGAGGGCAGATACGCAGTATTTT. Translated: CASSVATTSGRRADTQYF.

J is TRBJ2-3 and V is TRBV7-2, with 9 nucleotides matching TRBD2. CDR3 length equals 16 residues. Trimming removed 1 base from V and 4 bases from J; junction bases left unmatched: 6. In germline, CDR1 is SGHTA, CDR2 FQGNSA. CDR3 amino acids: CASSLGLAGRADTQYF. CDR3 DNA: TGTGCCAGCAGCTTAGGTCTAGCGGGGCGCGCAGATACGCAGTATTTT.

The V gene is TRBV7-9, the J gene TRBJ2-7, with 9 nucleotides matching TRBD2. Germline V gives CDR1 SEHNR, CDR2 FQNEAQ (reference sequence). The junction had 8 bases not matched to a gene; V was cut back by 4 bases and J by 1 base. This CDR3 spans 16 amino acids. The DNA of the CDR3 is TGTGCCAGCAGCTATGAACTAGCGGGCCCTTCCTACGAGCAGTACTTC. This encodes CASSYELAGPSYEQYF.

The chain recombines TRBV5-1 with TRBJ1-1; D is unresolved. Trimming took 0 bases from V and 5 from J, leaving 5 bases between them. CDR1 and CDR2 from the germline V gene are SGHRS and YFSETQ. CDR3 size: 12 residues. Written as DNA, the CDR3 is TGCGCCAGCAGCTTGGTCTCGACTGAAGCTTTCTTT. Protein product: CASSLVSTEAFF.

The chain uses TRBV5-1 and TRBJ2-7, with 10 positions matching TRBD2. Germline V gene sequence: CDR1 SGHRS, CDR2 YFSETQ. V shed 0 bases and J 6 bases; nucleotides not matched to a gene: 9. The CDR3 consists of 16 residues. The CDR3 bases are TGCGCCAGCAGCTTGGATACTAGCGGGACTATCGGCGAGCAGTACTTC. Amino acids: CASSLDTSGTIGEQYF.

The chain carries TRBV30 and TRBJ2-7, with TRBD1 as a possible D gene (5 bases). With 2 bases removed from V and 3 bases from J, the gap between germline ends came to 17 bases. Germline V lookup: CDR1 GTSNPN, CDR2 SVGIG (reference sequence). The CDR3 contains 15 residues. The CDR3 protein is CAWSQGRQGFYEQYF. CDR3 bases: TGTGCCTGGAGTCAGGGCCGGCAGGGTTTCTACGAGCAGTACTTC.

The CDR3 DNA follows: TGTGCCAGCAGTTACCTCTTTAGTAGCAATCAGCCCCAGCATTTT. It translates to CASSYLFSSNQPQHF. The genes are TRBV6-5 and TRBJ1-5, with D unclear. Trimming removed 2 bases at V and 0 bases at J, with 8 bases between. Germline V lookup: CDR1 MNHEY, CDR2 SVGAGI. This CDR3 is built from 15 residues.

The CDR3 region has the DNA TGTGCCAGCAGTGACTTTACAGTCATGAACACTGAAGCTTTCTTT. Encoded protein: CASSDFTVMNTEAFF. J is TRBJ1-1 and V is TRBV2; no clear D gene. Trimming removed 3 bases from V and 0 bases from J, with 11 bases in between. Germline loops: CDR1 SNHLY, CDR2 FYNNEI. The CDR3 covers 15 residues.

This clone appeared once. This chain connects TRBV6-6 to TRBJ2-1; weak D call: TRBD2 (5 bases). CDR1 is MNHNY and CDR2 is SVGAGI in the germline V gene (reference sequence). The V end was cut by 2 bases, the J end by 2 bases, with 7 bases between. The CDR3 is 14 amino acids. CDR3 coding DNA: TGTGCCAGCAGTTACGACGGGACCTACAATGAGCAGTTCTTC. Amino acid sequence: CASSYDGTYNEQFF.